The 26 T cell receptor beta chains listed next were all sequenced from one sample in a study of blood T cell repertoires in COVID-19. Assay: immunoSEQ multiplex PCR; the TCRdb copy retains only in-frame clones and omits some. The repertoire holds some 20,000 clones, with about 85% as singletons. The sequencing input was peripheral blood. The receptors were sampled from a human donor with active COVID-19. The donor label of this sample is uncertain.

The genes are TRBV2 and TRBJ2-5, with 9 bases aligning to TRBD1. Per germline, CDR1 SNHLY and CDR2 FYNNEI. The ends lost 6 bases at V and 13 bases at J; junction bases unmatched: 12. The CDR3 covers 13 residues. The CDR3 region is CASRQDRGPNGYF. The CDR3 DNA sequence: TGTGCCAGCAGGCAGGACAGGGGCCCCAATGGGTACTTC.

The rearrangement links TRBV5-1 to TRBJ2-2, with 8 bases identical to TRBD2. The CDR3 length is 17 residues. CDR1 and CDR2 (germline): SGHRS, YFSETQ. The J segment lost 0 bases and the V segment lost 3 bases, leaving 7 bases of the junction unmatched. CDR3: CASSSVTTSANTGELFF. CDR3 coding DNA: TGCGCCAGCAGCTCTGTAACGACTAGCGCGAACACCGGGGAGCTGTTTTTT. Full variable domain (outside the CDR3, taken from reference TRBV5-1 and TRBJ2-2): KAGVTQTPRYLIKTRGQQVTLSCSPISGHRSVSWYQQTPGQGLQFLFEYFSETQRNKGNFPGRFSGRQFSNSRSEMNVSTLELGDSALYLCASSSVTTSANTGELFFGEGSRLTVL.

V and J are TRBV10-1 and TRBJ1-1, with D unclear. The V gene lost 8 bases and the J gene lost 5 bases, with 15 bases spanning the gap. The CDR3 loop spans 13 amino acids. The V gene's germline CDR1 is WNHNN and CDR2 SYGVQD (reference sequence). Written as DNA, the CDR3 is TGCGCCAGCCGGAAAGGGTCGGGGACTGAAGCTTTCTTT. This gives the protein CASRKGSGTEAFF.

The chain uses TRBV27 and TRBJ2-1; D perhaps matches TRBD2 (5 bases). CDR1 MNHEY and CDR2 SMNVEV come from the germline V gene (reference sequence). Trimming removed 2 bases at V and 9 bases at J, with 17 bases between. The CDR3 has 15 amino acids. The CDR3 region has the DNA TGTGCCAGCAGTTTAGTTACTCTAGCCCCAAGTGAGCAGTTCTTC. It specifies CASSLVTLAPSEQFF.

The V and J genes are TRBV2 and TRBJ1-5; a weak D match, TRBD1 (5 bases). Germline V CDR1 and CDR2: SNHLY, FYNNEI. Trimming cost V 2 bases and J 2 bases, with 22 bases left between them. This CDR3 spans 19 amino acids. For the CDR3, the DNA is TGTGCCAGCAGTGAATTAGGCAGGGTCTCAGTTACGGGCAATCAGCCCCAGCATTTT. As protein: CASSELGRVSVTGNQPQHF.

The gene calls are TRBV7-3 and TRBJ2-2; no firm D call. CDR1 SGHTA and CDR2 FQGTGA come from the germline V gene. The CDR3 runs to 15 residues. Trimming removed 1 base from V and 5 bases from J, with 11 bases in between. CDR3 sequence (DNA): TGTGCCAGCAGCTTAAGGCCTCACGGGACCGGGGAGCTGTTTTTT. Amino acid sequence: CASSLRPHGTGELFF.

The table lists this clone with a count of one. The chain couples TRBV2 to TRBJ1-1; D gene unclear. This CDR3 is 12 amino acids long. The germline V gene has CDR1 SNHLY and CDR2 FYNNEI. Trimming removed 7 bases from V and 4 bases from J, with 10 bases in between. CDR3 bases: TGTGCCAGCACCGTTGAGGGCACTGAAGCTTTCTTT. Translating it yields CASTVEGTEAFF. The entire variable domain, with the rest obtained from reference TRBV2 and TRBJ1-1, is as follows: EPEVTQTPSHQVTQMGQEVILRCVPISNHLYFYWYRQILGQKVEFLVSFYNNEISEKSEIFDDQFSVERPDGSNFTLKIRSTKLEDSAMYFCASTVEGTEAFFGQGTRLTVV.

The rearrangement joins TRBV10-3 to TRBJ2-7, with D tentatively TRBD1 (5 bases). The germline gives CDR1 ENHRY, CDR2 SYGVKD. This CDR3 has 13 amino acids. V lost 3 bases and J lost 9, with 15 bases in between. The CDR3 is CAISERRQLGQYF. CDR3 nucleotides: TGTGCCATCAGTGAACGTCGACAGTTGGGGCAGTACTTC.

CDR3 amino acids: CASSQERFGPQHF. In nucleotides, the CDR3 is TGTGCCAGCAGCCAAGAGCGTTTTGGGCCCCAGCATTTT. The V gene is TRBV14, the J gene TRBJ1-5; D call uncertain. This CDR3 is 13 amino acids long. The germline gives CDR1 SGHDN, CDR2 FVKESK. Trimming cost V 0 bases and J 9 bases, with 9 bases left between them.

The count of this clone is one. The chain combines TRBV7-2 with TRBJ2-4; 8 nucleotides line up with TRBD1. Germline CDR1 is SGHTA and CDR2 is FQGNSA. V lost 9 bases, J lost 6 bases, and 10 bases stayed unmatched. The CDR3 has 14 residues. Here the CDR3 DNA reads TGTGCCAGTGGCCCCCGGACAGGGCTAAACATTCAGTACTTC. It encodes CASGPRTGLNIQYF.

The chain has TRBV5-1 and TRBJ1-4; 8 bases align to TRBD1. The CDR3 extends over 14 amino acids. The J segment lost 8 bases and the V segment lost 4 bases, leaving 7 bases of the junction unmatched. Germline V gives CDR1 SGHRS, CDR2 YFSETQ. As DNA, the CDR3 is TGCGCCAGCAGCCCTGGACAGGGACGGGAAAAACTGTTTTTT. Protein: CASSPGQGREKLFF.

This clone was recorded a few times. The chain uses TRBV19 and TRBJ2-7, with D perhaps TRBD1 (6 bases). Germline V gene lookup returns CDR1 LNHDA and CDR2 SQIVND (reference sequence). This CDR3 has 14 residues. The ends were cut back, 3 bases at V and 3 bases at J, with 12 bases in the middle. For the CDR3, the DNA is TGTGCCAGTAGTATGGCAGGGGCCAGCTACGAGCAGTACTTC. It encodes CASSMAGASYEQYF.

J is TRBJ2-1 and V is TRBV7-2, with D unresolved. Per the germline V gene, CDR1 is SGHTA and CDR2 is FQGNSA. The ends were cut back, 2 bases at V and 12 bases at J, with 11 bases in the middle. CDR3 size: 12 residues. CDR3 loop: CASSLRFGGQFF. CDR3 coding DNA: TGTGCCAGCAGCTTAAGGTTTGGCGGGCAGTTCTTC.

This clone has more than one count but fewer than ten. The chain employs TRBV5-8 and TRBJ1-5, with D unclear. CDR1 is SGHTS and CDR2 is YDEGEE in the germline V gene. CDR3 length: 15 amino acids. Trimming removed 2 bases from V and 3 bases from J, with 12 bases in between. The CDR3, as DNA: TGTGCCAGCAGCTTCACCACCTACGACAATCAGCCCCAGCATTTT. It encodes CASSFTTYDNQPQHF.

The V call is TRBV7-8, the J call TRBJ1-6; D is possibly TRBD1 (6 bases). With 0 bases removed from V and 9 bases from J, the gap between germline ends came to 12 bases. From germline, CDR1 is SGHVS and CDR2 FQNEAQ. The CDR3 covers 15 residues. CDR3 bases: TGTGCCAGCAGCTTAGCCACAGGGCAGACTTCACCCCTCCACTTT. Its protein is CASSLATGQTSPLHF.

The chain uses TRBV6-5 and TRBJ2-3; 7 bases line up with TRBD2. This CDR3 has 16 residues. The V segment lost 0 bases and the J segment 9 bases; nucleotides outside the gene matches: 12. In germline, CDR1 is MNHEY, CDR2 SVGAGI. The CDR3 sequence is CASSYSGRELWATQYF. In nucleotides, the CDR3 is TGTGCCAGCAGTTACTCTGGGCGGGAGTTATGGGCAACGCAGTATTTT.

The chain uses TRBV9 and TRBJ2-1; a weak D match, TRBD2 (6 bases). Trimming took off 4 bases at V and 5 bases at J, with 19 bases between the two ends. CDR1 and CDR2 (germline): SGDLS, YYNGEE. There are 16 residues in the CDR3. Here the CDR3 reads CASSPEPGLVHNEQFF. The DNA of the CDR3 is TGTGCCAGCAGCCCAGAACCGGGACTGGTACACAATGAGCAGTTCTTC. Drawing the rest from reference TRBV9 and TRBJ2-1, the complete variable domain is DSGVTQTPKHLITATGQRVTLRCSPRSGDLSVYWYQQSLDQGLQFLIQYYNGEERAKGNILERFSAQQFPDLHSELNLSSLELGDSALYFCASSPEPGLVHNEQFFGPGTRLTVL.

This chain's CDR3 is CASSPRTGSETDTQYF. The CDR3 DNA is TGTGCCAGCAGCCCTCGAACTGGGAGTGAAACGGATACGCAGTATTTT. The chain is built from TRBV9 and TRBJ2-3; tentative D call: TRBD2 (5 bases). V lost 4 bases, J lost 6 bases, and 21 bases lay in between. This CDR3 has 16 amino acids. Germline V gives CDR1 SGDLS, CDR2 YYNGEE.

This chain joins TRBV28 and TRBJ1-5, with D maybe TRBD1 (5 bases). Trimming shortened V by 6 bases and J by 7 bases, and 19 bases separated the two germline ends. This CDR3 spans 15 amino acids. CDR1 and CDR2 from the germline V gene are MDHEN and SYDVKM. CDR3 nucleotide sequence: TGTGCCAGCAGCACGCCCGGGGGAGGGAAGCAGCCCCAGCATTTT. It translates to CASSTPGGGKQPQHF.

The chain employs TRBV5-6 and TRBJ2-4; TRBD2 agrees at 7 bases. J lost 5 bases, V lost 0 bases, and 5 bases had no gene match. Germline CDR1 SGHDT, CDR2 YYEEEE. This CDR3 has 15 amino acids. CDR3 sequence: CASSLVGEGQNIQYF. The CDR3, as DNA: TGTGCCAGCAGCTTGGTGGGGGAGGGGCAAAACATTCAGTACTTC.

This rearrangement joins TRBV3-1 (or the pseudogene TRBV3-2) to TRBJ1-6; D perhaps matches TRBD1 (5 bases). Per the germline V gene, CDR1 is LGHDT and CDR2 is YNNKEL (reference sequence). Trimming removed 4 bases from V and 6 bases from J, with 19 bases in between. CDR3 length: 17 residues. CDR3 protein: CASSRQVSGLGNSPLHF. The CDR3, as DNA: TGTGCCAGCAGCCGCCAAGTATCAGGGTTAGGTAATTCACCCCTCCACTTT.

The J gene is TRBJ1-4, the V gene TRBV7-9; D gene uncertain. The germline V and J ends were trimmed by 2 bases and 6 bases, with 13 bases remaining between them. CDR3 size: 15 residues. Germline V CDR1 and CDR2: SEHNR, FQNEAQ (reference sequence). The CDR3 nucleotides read TGTGCCAGCAGCTTACGGGGTATGATAGATGAAAAACTGTTTTTT. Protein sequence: CASSLRGMIDEKLFF. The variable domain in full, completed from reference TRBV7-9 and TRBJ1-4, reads DTGVSQNPRHKITKRGQNVTFRCDPISEHNRLYWYRQTLGQGPEFLTYFQNEAQLEKSRLLSDRFSAERPKGSFSTLEIQRTEQGDSAMYLCASSLRGMIDEKLFFGSGTQLSVL.

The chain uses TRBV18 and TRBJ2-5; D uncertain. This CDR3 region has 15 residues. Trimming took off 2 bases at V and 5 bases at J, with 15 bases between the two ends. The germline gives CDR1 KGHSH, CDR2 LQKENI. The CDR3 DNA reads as TGTGCCAGCTCACCATATCAGGCAGTGGGTGAGACCCAGTACTTC. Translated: CASSPYQAVGETQYF. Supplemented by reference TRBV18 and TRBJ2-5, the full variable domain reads NAGVMQNPRHLVRRRGQEARLRCSPMKGHSHVYWYRQLPEEGLKFMVYLQKENIIDESGMPKERFSAEFPKEGPSILRIQQVVRGDSAAYFCASSPYQAVGETQYFGPGTRLLVL.

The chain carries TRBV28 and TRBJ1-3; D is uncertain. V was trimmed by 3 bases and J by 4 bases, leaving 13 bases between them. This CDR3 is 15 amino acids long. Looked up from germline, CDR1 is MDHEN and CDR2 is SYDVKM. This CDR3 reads CASSFMPESGNTIYF. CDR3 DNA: TGTGCCAGCAGTTTTATGCCAGAATCGGGAAACACCATATATTTT.

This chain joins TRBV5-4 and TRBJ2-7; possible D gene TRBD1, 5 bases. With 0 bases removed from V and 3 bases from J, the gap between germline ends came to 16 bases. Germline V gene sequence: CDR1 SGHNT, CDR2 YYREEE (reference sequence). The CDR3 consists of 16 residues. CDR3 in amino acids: CASSLGVGQGGYEQYF. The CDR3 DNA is TGTGCCAGCAGCTTGGGGGTAGGGCAGGGTGGCTACGAGCAGTACTTC. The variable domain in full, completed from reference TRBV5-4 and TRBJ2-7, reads ETGVTQSPTHLIKTRGQQVTLRCSSQSGHNTVSWYQQALGQGPQFIFQYYREEENGRGNFPPRFSGLQFPNYSSELNVNALELDDSALYLCASSLGVGQGGYEQYFGPGTRLTVT.

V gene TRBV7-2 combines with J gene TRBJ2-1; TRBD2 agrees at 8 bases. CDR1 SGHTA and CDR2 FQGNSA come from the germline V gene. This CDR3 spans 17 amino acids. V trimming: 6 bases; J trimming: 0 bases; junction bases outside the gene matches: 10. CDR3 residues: CASSRRPGTSSYNEQFF. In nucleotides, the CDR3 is TGTGCCAGCAGTCGTAGGCCCGGGACTAGCTCCTACAATGAGCAGTTCTTC.